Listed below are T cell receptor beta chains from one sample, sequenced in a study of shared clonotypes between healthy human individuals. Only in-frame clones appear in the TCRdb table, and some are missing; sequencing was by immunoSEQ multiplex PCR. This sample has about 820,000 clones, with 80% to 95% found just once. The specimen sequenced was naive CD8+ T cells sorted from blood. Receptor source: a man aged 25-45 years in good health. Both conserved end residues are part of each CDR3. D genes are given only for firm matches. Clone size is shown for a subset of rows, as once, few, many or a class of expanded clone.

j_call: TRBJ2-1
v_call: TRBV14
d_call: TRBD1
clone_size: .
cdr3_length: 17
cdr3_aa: CASSHSRGTGRDNEQFF
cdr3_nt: TGTGCCAGCAGCCACTCAAGGGGGACAGGGAGGGACAATGAGCAGTTCTTC

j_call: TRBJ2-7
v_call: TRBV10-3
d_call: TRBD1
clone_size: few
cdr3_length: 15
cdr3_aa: CAISELGTGSYEQYF
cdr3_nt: TGTGCCATCAGTGAGTTAGGGACAGGCTCCTACGAGCAGTACTTC

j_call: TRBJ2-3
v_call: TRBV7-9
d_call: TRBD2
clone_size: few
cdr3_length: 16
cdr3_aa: CASSLPSGSSTDTQYF
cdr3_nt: TGTGCCAGCAGCTTACCTAGCGGGAGCAGCACAGATACGCAGTATTTT

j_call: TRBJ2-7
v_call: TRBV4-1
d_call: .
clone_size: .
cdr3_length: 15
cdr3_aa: CASSQDPSGAYEQYF
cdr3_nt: TGCGCCAGCAGCCAAGATCCGAGCGGAGCCTACGAGCAGTACTTC

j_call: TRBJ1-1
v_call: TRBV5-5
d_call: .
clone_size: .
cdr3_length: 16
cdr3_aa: CASSLAHSGMNTEAFF
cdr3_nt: TGTGCCAGCAGCTTGGCCCATTCGGGCATGAACACTGAAGCTTTCTTT

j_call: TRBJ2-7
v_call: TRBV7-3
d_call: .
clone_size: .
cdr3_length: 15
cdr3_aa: CASSLTPASSYEQYF
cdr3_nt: TGTGCCAGCAGCTTAACGCCAGCCTCCTCCTACGAGCAGTACTTC

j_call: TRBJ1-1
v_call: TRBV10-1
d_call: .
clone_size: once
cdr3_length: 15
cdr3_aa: CASSELVGLGTEAFF
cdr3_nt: TGCGCCAGCAGTGAGTTGGTGGGTTTAGGCACTGAAGCTTTCTTT

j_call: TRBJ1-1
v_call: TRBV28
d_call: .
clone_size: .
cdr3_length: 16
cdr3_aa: CASSLVRDILNTEAFF
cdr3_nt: TGTGCCAGCAGTTTAGTTAGGGACATACTGAACACTGAAGCTTTCTTT

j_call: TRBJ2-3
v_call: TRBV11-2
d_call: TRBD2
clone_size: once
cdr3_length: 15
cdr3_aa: CASSLSGSLSDTQYF
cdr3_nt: TGTGCCAGCAGTCTGAGCGGGAGTCTCTCAGATACGCAGTATTTT

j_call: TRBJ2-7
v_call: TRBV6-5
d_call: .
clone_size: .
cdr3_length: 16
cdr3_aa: CASSYPRVGGPYEQYF
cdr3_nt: TGTGCCAGCAGTTACCCCCGGGTGGGAGGACCCTACGAGCAGTACTTC

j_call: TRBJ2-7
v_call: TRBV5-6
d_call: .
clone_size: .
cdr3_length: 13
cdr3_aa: CASSPRLTYEQYF
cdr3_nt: TGTGCCAGCAGCCCTCGGCTGACCTACGAGCAGTACTTC

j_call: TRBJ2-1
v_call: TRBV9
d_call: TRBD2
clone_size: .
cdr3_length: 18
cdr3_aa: CASSASPRSGRGYNEQFF
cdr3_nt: TGTGCCAGCAGCGCCTCCCCTCGGAGCGGGAGGGGATACAATGAGCAGTTCTTC

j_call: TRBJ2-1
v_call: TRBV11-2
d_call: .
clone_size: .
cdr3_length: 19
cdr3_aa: CASSLLPPSRGGTYNEQFF
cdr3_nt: TGTGCCAGCAGCTTATTGCCCCCCTCCCGGGGCGGAACCTACAATGAGCAGTTCTTC

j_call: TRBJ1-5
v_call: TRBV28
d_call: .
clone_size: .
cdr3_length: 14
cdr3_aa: CASSSGRENQPQHF
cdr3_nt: TGTGCCAGCAGCAGCGGCAGGGAAAATCAGCCCCAGCATTTT

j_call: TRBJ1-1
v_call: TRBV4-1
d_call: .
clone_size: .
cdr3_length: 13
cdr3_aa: CASSQIPNTEAFF
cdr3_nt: TGCGCCAGCAGCCAGATACCAAACACTGAAGCTTTCTTT

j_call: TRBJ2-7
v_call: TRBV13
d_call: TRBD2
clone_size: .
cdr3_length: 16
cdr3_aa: CASSPRTSGRSYEQYF
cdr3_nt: TGTGCCAGCAGCCCAAGGACTAGCGGACGCTCCTACGAGCAGTACTTC

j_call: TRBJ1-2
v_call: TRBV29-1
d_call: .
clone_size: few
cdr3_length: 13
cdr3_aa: CSVLQDGTYGYTF
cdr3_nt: TGCAGCGTTCTACAGGACGGCACCTATGGCTACACCTTC

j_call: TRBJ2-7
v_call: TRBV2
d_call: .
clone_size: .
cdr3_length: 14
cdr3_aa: CASREPGSPYEQYF
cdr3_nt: TGTGCCAGCAGAGAACCCGGGAGTCCCTACGAGCAGTACTTC

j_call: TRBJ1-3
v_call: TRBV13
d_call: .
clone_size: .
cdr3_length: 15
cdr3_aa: CASSWGEEPLNTIYF
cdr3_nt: TGTGCCAGCAGCTGGGGAGAAGAACCATTAAACACCATATATTTT

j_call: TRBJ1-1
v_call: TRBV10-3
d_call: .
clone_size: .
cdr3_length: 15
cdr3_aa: CAISESMQRNTEAFF
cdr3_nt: TGTGCCATCAGTGAGTCGATGCAGAGGAATACTGAAGCTTTCTTT

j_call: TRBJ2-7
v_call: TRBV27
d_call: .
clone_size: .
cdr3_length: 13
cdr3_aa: CASSPTEAYEQYF
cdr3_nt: TGTGCCAGCAGCCCTACAGAAGCCTACGAGCAGTACTTC

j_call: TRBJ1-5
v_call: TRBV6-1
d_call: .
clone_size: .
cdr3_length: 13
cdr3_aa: CASTRAGLQPQHF
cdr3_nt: TGTGCCAGCACCCGAGCAGGCCTCCAGCCCCAGCATTTT

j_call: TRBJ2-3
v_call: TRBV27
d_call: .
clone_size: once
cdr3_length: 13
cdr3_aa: CASSLRTTDTQYF
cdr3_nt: TGTGCCAGCAGTTTGAGGACTACAGATACGCAGTATTTT

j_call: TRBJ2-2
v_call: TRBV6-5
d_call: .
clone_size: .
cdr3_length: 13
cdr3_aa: CASSSTSTGELFF
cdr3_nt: TGTGCCAGCAGTAGCACTAGCACCGGGGAGCTGTTTTTT

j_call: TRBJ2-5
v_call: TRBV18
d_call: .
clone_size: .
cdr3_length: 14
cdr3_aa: CASSPGGYQETQYF
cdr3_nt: TGTGCCAGCTCACCAGGGGGGTACCAAGAGACCCAGTACTTC

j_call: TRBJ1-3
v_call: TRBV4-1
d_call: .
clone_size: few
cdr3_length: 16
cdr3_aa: CASSQVSGPRGNTIYF
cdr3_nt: TGCGCCAGCAGCCAAGTATCCGGGCCGAGGGGAAACACCATATATTTT

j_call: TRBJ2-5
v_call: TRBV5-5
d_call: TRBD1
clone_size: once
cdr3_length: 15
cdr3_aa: CASSLDQGVRETQYF
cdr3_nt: TGTGCCAGCAGCTTGGATCAGGGGGTACGAGAGACCCAGTACTTC